This T cell receptor (beta chain) was found in a study of PD-L1 blockade in urothelial cancer. In the study overall: Enrolled patients had been treated previously with 0 to 3 chemotherapy regimens. It was at 3 weeks (second dose) and 6 weeks after treatment start that blood was analyzed. Among blood samples, the median T cell count was approximately 150,000.

The CDR3 spans 15 residues. V lost 6 bases to trimming and J lost 6 bases; unmatched junction nucleotides: 10. Germline V CDR1 and CDR2: MDHEN, SYDVKM. Clones were read by immunoSEQ multiplex PCR, and TCRdb kept only the in-frame ones, dropping some. The sample has fewer than 40,000 clones, approximately 92% seen once. This receptor was obtained from a man aged 65 to 85 with urothelial cancer. The rearrangement joins TRBV28 to TRBJ1-2; 10 nucleotides align to TRBD1. The sequencing here drew on PBMCs, taken around atezolizumab (anti-PD-L1) treatment. Here the CDR3 reads CASRLPGQGRDGYTF. The CDR3 DNA reads TGTGCCAGCAGGCTTCCGGGACAGGGGAGGGATGGCTACACCTTC.